The source of this T cell receptor beta chain is a study of beta chain features in type 1 diabetes. General study findings and limits: TCRB CDR3s were moderately but significantly shorter in Type 1 diabetes patients in all four CD4+ subsets.

On this clone itself: Its antigen remains unknown.

Trimming removed 0 bases from V and 3 bases from J, with 9 bases in between. CDR1 is SGHTA and CDR2 is FQGTGA in the germline V gene. The CDR3 consists of 14 residues. Investigators reverse transcribed all isolated RNA, so they sequenced expressed TCRB transcripts. This table comes from immunoSEQ multiplex PCR, and its TCRdb copy is limited to in-frame clones, with some not included. Among approximately 360,000 clones listed, 10% to 15% were seen once. V usage is TRBV7-3 and J usage is TRBJ2-7, with D tentatively TRBD2 (6 bases). Sample: naive CD4+ T cells from blood. The source of this sequence is a woman between 18 and 29 years old with type 1 diabetes. CDR3 in amino acids: CASSLTGGGYEQYF. For the CDR3, the DNA is TGTGCCAGCAGCTTAACGGGGGGAGGCTACGAGCAGTACTTC.